This TCR beta chain was identified during a study of T cells in tuberculosis. Study-level findings and limits: Smaller alpha distances in active tuberculosis partly reflected shorter CDR3-alpha lengths.

Notes on this clone: Antigen specificity is unknown.

Assay used: immunoSEQ multiplex PCR; TCRdb lists only in-frame clones, some missing. The table lists more than 30,000 clones, approximately 93% of them singletons. The CDR3 has 16 residues. V lost 2 bases and J lost 0, with 13 bases in between. Germline CDR1 reads MNHNY; CDR2 reads SVGAGI (reference sequence). Regarding time point: new active TB diagnosis, blood taken before or within 7 days of starting treatment. The sample here was PBMCs, taken at tuberculosis diagnosis. The chain links TRBV6-6 to TRBJ1-2, with D perhaps TRBD1 (5 bases). The clonotype originates from an adult with tuberculosis. The CDR3 region is CASSYLLGLANYGYTF. In nucleotides, the CDR3 is TGTGCCAGCAGTTACCTGCTGGGGCTAGCTAACTATGGCTACACCTTC.